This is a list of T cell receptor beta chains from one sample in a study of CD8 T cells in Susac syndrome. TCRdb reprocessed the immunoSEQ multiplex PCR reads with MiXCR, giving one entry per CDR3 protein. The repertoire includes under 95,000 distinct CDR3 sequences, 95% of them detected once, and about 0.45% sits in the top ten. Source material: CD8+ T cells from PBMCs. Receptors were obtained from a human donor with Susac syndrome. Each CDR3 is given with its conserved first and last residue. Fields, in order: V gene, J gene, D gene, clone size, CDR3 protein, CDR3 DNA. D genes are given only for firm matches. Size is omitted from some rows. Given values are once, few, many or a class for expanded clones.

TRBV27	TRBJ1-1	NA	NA	CASSFSSGAEAFF	TGTGCCAGCAGTTTTTCGTCGGGGGCTGAAGCTTTCTTT
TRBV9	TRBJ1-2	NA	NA	CASSFRVNYGYTF	TGTGCCAGCTCGTTCAGGGTTAACTATGGCTACACCTTC
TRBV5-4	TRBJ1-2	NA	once	CATSDGLDGYTF	TGTGCCACCTCCGACGGGCTCGATGGCTACACCTTC
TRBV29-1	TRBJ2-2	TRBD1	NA	CSVIGQGAAGELFF	TGCAGCGTGATTGGACAGGGGGCGGCCGGGGAGCTGTTTTTT
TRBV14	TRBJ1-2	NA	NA	CASSPAAGGYGYTF	TGTGCCAGCAGCCCTGCGGCGGGGGGATATGGCTACACCTTC
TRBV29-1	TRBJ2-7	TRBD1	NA	CSVEGVADRGYEQYF	TGCAGCGTTGAAGGGGTAGCGGACAGGGGTTACGAGCAGTACTTC
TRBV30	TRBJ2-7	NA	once	CAWSSGLSDEQYF	TGTGCCTGGAGCTCCGGGCTCTCCGACGAGCAGTACTTC
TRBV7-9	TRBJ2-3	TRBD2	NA	CASSLATSGSSDTQYF	TGTGCCAGCAGCTTAGCGACTAGCGGGAGCTCAGATACGCAGTATTTT
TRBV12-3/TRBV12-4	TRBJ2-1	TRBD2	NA	CASSLAGDYNEQFF	TGTGCCAGCAGTCTAGCGGGAGACTACAATGAGCAGTTCTTC
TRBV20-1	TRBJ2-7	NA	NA	CSARLEGYEQYF	TGCAGTGCTAGACTGGAGGGGTACGAGCAGTACTTC
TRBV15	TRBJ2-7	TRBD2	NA	CATSAGGGYEQYF	TGTGCCACCAGCGCGGGGGGGGGCTACGAGCAGTACTTC
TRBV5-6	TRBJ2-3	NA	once	CASTKDSTTDTQYF	TGTGCCAGCACGAAAGACTCGACCACAGATACGCAGTATTTT
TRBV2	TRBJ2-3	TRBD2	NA	CASTLTSGGGPDTQYF	TGTGCCAGCACCCTGACTAGCGGGGGGGGACCAGATACGCAGTATTTT
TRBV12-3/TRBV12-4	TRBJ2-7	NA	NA	CASSLGVPAYEQYF	TGTGCCAGCAGTTTAGGGGTGCCCGCCTACGAGCAGTACTTC
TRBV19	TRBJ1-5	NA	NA	CASMGHGSNQPQHF	TGTGCCAGTATGGGCCACGGTAGCAATCAGCCCCAGCATTTT
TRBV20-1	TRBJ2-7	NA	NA	CSAPGQFEEQYF	TGCAGTGCGCCCGGACAGTTCGAAGAGCAGTACTTC
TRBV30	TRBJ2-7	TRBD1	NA	CAWSTGASYEQYF	TGTGCCTGGAGTACAGGGGCCTCCTACGAGCAGTACTTC
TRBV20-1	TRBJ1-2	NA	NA	CSAPIGGNYGYTF	TGCAGTGCTCCTATAGGGGGAAACTATGGCTACACCTTC
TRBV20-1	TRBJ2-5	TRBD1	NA	CSARTGQETQYF	TGCAGTGCGAGGACAGGGCAAGAGACCCAGTACTTC
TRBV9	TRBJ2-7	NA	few	CASSGTGGEQYF	TGTGCCAGCAGCGGAACTGGGGGCGAGCAGTACTTC
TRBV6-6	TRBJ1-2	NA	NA	CASGETGIRGYTF	TGTGCCAGCGGGGAAACAGGGATCCGTGGCTACACCTTC
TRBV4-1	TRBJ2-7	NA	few	CASSQVGGTTYEQYF	TGCGCCAGCAGCCAAGTTGGCGGTACAACCTACGAGCAGTACTTC
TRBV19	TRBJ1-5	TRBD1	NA	CASSAGGGEPQHF	TGTGCCAGTAGTGCAGGGGGCGGGGAGCCCCAGCATTTT
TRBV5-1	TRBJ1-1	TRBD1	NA	CASSLDDRVWTEAFF	TGCGCCAGCAGCTTGGATGACAGGGTTTGGACTGAAGCTTTCTTT
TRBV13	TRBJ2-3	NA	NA	CASSPMGRSDTQYF	TGTGCCAGCAGCCCCATGGGGAGGTCAGATACGCAGTATTTT
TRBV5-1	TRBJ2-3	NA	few	CASSLAWRLTPTDTQYF	TGCGCCAGCAGCTTGGCCTGGCGGCTTACACCCACAGATACGCAGTATTTT
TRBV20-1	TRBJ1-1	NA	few	CSARGPRSDTEAFF	TGCAGTGCTAGAGGCCCTCGGTCCGACACTGAAGCTTTCTTT
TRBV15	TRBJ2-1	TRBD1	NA	CATSRDSGTGSNEQFF	TGTGCCACCAGCAGGGATTCCGGGACAGGGTCGAATGAGCAGTTCTTC
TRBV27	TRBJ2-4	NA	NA	CASTHAGAKNIQYF	TGTGCCAGCACTCATGCGGGAGCCAAAAACATTCAGTACTTC
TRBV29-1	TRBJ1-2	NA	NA	CSVGDAGYGGYTF	TGCAGCGTTGGGGACGCGGGTTACGGGGGCTACACCTTC
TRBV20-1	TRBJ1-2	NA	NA	CSAPHPDPMRYTF	TGCAGTGCCCCGCACCCGGACCCTATGCGCTACACCTTC
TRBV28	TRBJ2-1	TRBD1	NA	CASSWDSPYNEQFF	TGTGCCAGCAGTTGGGACAGTCCCTACAATGAGCAGTTCTTC
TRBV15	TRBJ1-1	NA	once	CATSSGSNMNTEAFF	TGTGCCACCAGCAGCGGAAGCAACATGAACACTGAAGCTTTCTTT
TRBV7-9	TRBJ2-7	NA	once	CASRPGSSYEQYF	TGTGCCAGCAGGCCAGGGAGCTCCTACGAGCAGTACTTC
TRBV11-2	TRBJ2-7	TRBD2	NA	CASSLGSSGSYEQYF	TGTGCCAGCAGCTTAGGATCTAGCGGCTCCTACGAGCAGTACTTC
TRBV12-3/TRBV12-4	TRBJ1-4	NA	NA	CASSLGFREGEKLFF	TGTGCCAGCAGTTTAGGTTTCAGGGAAGGTGAAAAACTGTTTTTT
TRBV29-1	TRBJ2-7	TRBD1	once	CSVEGTGNRYEQYF	TGCAGCGTGGAAGGGACAGGCAATAGGTACGAGCAGTACTTC
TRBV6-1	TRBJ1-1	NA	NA	CASRMGSGTEAFF	TGTGCCAGCAGGATGGGATCGGGCACTGAAGCTTTCTTT
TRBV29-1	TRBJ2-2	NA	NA	CSVDLENTGELFF	TGCAGCGTTGACTTAGAGAACACCGGGGAGCTGTTTTTT
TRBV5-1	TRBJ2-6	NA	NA	CASSLPDYSGANVLTF	TGCGCCAGCAGCCTCCCGGACTATTCTGGGGCCAACGTCCTGACTTTC
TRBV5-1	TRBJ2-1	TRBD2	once	CASSKTSGGHNEQFF	TGCGCCAGCAGCAAGACTAGCGGGGGACACAATGAGCAGTTCTTC
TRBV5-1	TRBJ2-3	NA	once	CASRPAEGLSTDTQYF	TGCGCCAGCAGGCCGGCAGAGGGGCTTAGCACAGATACGCAGTATTTT
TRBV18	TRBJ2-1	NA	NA	CASSQGRAGSYNEQFF	TGTGCCAGCTCACAGGGTCGAGCGGGTTCCTACAATGAGCAGTTCTTC
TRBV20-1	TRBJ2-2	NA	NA	CSATSGGELFF	TGCAGTGCCACTTCGGGCGGGGAGCTGTTTTTT
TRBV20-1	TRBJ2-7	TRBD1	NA	CSADTGGNHYEQYF	TGCAGTGCAGACACAGGGGGCAACCACTACGAGCAGTACTTC
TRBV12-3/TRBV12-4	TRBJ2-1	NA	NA	CASSFGGNNEQFF	TGTGCCAGCAGTTTCGGAGGAAACAATGAGCAGTTCTTC
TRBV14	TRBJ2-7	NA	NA	CASSQGSRTYEQYF	TGTGCCAGCAGCCAAGGCTCCCGCACCTACGAGCAGTACTTC
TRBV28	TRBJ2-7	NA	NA	CASTPLGSYEQYF	TGTGCCAGCACCCCCCTCGGCTCCTACGAGCAGTACTTC
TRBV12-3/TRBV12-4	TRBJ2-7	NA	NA	CASSPGIGSYEQYF	TGTGCCAGCAGTCCGGGTATTGGATCCTACGAGCAGTACTTC
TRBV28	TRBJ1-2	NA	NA	CASSLWGDGYTF	TGTGCCAGCAGTTTGTGGGGAGATGGCTACACCTTC
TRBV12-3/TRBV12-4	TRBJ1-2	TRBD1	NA	CASSRGGYYGYTF	TGTGCCAGCAGCAGGGGGGGCTACTATGGCTACACCTTC